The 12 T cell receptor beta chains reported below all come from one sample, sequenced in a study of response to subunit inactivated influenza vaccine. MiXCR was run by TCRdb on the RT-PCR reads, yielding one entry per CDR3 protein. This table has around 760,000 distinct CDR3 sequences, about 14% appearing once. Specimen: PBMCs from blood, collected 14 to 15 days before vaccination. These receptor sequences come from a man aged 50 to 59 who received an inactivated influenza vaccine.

CDR3 protein: CASSYWTSTSYNEQFF. CDR3 bases: TGTGCCAGCAGTTACTGGACTAGCACTTCCTACAATGAGCAGTTCTTC. The V and J genes are TRBV6-2 or TRBV6-3 and TRBJ2-1, with 8 bases identical to TRBD2. This CDR3 comprises 16 residues. Losses at the gene ends were 1 base for V and 1 base for J; bases not matched to a gene: 3. Germline V gene sequence: CDR1 MNHEY, CDR2 SVGEGT.

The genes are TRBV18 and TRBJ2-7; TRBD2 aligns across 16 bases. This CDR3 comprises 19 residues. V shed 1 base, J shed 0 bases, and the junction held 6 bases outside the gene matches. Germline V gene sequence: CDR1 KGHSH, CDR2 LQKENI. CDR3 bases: TGTGCCAGCTCACCACGGATGGGGACTAGCGGGAGGGCCTCCTACGAGCAGTACTTC. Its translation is CASSPRMGTSGRASYEQYF.

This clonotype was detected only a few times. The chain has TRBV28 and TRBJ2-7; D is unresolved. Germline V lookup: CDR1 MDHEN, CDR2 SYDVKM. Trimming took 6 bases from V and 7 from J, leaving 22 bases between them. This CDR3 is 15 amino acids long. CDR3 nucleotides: TGTGCCAGCAGCCGGGCCTCAAATGTTGGGCGGGAGCAGTACTTC. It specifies CASSRASNVGREQYF. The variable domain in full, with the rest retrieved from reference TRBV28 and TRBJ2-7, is DVKVTQSSRYLVKRTGEKVFLECVQDMDHENMFWYRQDPGLGLRLIYFSYDVKMKEKGDIPEGYSVSREKKERFSLILESASTNQTSMYLCASSRASNVGREQYFGPGTRLTVT.

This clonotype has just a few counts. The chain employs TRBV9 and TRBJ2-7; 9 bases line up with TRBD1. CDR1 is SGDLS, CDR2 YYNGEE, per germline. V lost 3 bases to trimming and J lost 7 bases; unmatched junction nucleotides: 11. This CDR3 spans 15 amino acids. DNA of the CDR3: TGTGCCAGCAGCGCCTCCGGGACAGGGATCGCAGAGCAGTACTTC. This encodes CASSASGTGIAEQYF.

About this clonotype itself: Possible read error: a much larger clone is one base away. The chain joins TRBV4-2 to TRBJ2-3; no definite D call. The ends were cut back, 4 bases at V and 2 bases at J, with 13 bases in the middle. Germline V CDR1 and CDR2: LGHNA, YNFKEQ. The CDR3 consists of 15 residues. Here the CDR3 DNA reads TGTGCCAGCAGCCCCCGGGCGGCCCCCACAGATACGCAGTATTTT. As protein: CASSPRAAPTDTQYF.

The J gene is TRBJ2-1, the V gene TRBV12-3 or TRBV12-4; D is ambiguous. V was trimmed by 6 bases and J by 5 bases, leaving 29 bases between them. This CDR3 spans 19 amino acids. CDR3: CASSHTLLLPPESHNEQFF. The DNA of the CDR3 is TGTGCCAGCAGCCACACTCTTCTCCTACCCCCGGAGAGCCACAATGAGCAGTTCTTC.

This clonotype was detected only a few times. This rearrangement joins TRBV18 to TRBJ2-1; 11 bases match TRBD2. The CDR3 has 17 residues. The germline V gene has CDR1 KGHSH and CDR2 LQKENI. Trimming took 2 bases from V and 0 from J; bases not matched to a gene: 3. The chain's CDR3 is CASSPIAGGSSYNEQFF. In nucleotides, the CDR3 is TGTGCCAGCTCACCAATAGCGGGAGGGAGCTCCTACAATGAGCAGTTCTTC. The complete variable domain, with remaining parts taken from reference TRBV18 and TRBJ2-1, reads NAGVMQNPRHLVRRRGQEARLRCSPMKGHSHVYWYRQLPEEGLKFMVYLQKENIIDESGMPKERFSAEFPKEGPSILRIQQVVRGDSAAYFCASSPIAGGSSYNEQFFGPGTRLTVL.

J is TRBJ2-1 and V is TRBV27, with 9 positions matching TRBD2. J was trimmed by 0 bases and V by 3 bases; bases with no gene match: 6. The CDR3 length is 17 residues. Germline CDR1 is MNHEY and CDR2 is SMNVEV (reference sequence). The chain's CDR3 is CASSFSQREVSYNEQFF. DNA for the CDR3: TGTGCCAGCAGTTTCTCCCAGCGGGAGGTCTCCTACAATGAGCAGTTCTTC.

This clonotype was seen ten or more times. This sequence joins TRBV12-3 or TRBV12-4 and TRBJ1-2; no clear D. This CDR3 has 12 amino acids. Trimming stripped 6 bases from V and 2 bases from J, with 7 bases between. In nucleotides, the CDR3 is TGTGCCAGCAGCCACGACAACTATGGCTACACCTTC. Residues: CASSHDNYGYTF.

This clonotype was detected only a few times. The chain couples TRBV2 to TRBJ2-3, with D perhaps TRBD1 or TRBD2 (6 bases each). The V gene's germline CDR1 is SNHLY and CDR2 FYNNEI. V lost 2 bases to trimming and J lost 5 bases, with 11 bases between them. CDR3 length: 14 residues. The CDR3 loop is CASSEWGAEDTQYF. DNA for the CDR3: TGTGCCAGCAGTGAATGGGGGGCTGAAGATACGCAGTATTTT.

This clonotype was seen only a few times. CDR3 in DNA: TGCGCCAGCAGCCGCCAAAAGGGAGGTCCAGAGACCCAGTACTTC. Protein product: CASSRQKGGPETQYF. The chain is built from TRBV4-3 and TRBJ2-5; perhaps TRBD2 as D (6 bases). Between the trimmed V and J ends, which lost 4 bases and 4 bases, there was a span of 16 bases. Germline V gene data show CDR1 as LGHNA and CDR2 as YSLEER. The CDR3 has 15 amino acids.

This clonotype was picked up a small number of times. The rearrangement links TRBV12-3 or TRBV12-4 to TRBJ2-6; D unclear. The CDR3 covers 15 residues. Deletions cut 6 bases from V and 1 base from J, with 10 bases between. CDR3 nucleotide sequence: TGTGCCAGCAGCCCCCTAGGGTCTGGGGCCAACGTCCTGACTTTC. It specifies CASSPLGSGANVLTF.